These 26 T cell receptor beta chains originate from one sample sequenced in a study of blood T cell repertoires in COVID-19. The data were produced by immunoSEQ multiplex PCR, yet TCRdb's version contains in-frame clones alone and is incomplete. The table lists some 6,600 clones, roughly nine tenths of them singletons. The sequenced sample was peripheral blood. These receptors all stem from a human donor in a cohort sampled during active COVID-19. The donor label of this sample is uncertain.

CDR3 sequence reads: CASSEGGDNTEAFF. DNA for the CDR3: TGCGCCAGCAGTGAAGGAGGGGATAACACTGAAGCTTTCTTT. This chain links TRBV10-1 with TRBJ1-1; TRBD1 might be the D (5 bases). The V gene's germline CDR1 is WNHNN and CDR2 SYGVQD (reference sequence). The CDR3 has 14 amino acids. Trimming cost V 3 bases and J 2 bases, with 10 bases left between them.

The chain carries TRBV12-3 or TRBV12-4 and TRBJ2-5; D remains ambiguous. The CDR3 covers 13 residues. The V end was cut by 3 bases, the J end by 7 bases, with 12 bases between. CDR3 region: CASSLMAPGTQYF. CDR3 sequence (DNA): TGTGCCAGCAGTTTGATGGCACCGGGGACCCAGTACTTC.

CDR3 region: CASSVGPGQETQYF. The CDR3 coding sequence is TGTGCCAGCAGCGTAGGGCCGGGGCAAGAGACCCAGTACTTC. The chain uses TRBV9 and TRBJ2-5; D might be TRBD2 (5 bases). Germline V gives CDR1 SGDLS, CDR2 YYNGEE. The CDR3 loop spans 14 amino acids. V lost 0 bases and J 2 bases, leaving 8 bases between the germline ends.

This chain uses TRBV14 with TRBJ1-2; D not resolved. V was shortened by 0 bases and J by 8 bases, with 13 bases between the two germline ends. The length of the CDR3 is 14 residues. In germline, CDR1 is SGHDN, CDR2 FVKESK. CDR3 residues: CASSQDRFKRGYTF. The CDR3 DNA follows: TGTGCCAGCAGCCAAGATCGGTTTAAGCGCGGCTACACCTTC.

This chain joins TRBV7-2 and TRBJ2-1, with 11 bases lining up with TRBD1. V was clipped by 4 bases and J by 6 bases; unmatched bases: 5. The germline CDR1 and CDR2 sequences are SGHTA and FQGNSA. The CDR3 runs 15 residues. CDR3 sequence reads: CASSSDRGRRNEQFF. For the CDR3, the DNA is TGTGCCAGCAGCTCGGACAGGGGGCGACGCAATGAGCAGTTCTTC.

This clone was recorded only once. CDR3 DNA: TGTGCCAGCAGCTCATCAACAGGGAGGGGGTTCAATGAGCAGTTCTTC. Translation: CASSSSTGRGFNEQFF. The V gene is TRBV5-5, the J gene TRBJ2-1; D might be TRBD2 (7 bases). Looked up from germline, CDR1 is SGHKS and CDR2 is YYEKEE (reference sequence). V gave up 3 bases and J gave up 6 bases, with 19 bases separating them. The length of the CDR3 is 16 residues.

This clone was detected once. The CDR3 DNA sequence: TGTGCCAGCAGCCTGACAGGGACCTACGAGCAGTACTTC. Amino acid sequence: CASSLTGTYEQYF. The chain employs TRBV13 and TRBJ2-7; TRBD1 matches at 7 bases. This CDR3 has 13 amino acids. Germline V gives CDR1 PRHDT, CDR2 FYEKMQ (reference sequence). After removal of 5 bases from V and 2 bases from J, the junction contained 3 bases not matched to a gene.

The chain carries TRBV19 and TRBJ2-7, with D perhaps TRBD1 (6 bases). The CDR3 is 13 amino acids. Between the trimmed V and J ends, which lost 5 bases and 6 bases, there was a span of 14 bases. CDR1 is LNHDA, CDR2 SQIVND, per germline (reference sequence). The CDR3 sequence: CASSVGTIGEQYF. CDR3 nucleotide sequence: TGTGCCAGTAGTGTCGGGACAATCGGCGAGCAGTACTTC.

This chain links TRBV12-5 with TRBJ2-7; 12 bases fit TRBD2. CDR1 and CDR2 (germline): LGHNT, FRNRAP. Trimming cost V 1 base and J 2 bases; bases outside gene matches: 3. There are 16 residues in the CDR3. Written as DNA, the CDR3 is TGTGCTAGTGGTTTGGCCGGACTAGCGGGAACCTACGAGCAGTACTTC. This sequence encodes CASGLAGLAGTYEQYF.

By share, this clone counts as large. V gene TRBV2 combines with J gene TRBJ2-7, with 7 bases aligning to TRBD1. This CDR3 is built from 17 residues. After removal of 2 bases from V and 2 bases from J, the junction contained 12 bases not matched to a gene. Germline V gene lookup returns CDR1 SNHLY and CDR2 FYNNEI. CDR3 sequence (DNA): TGTGCCAGCAGTGAATTCGACTCCCCAGGGACAGCCTACGAGCAGTACTTC. Its protein product is CASSEFDSPGTAYEQYF.

The genes are TRBV11-1 and TRBJ2-6; no definite D call. This CDR3 comprises 15 residues. Germline lookup yields CDR1 SGHAT and CDR2 FQDESV (reference sequence). The V end was cut by 1 base, the J end by 0 bases, with 4 bases between. The CDR3 DNA reads as TGTGCCAGCAGCTTAGACAGCTCTGGGGCCAACGTCCTGACTTTC. Residues: CASSLDSSGANVLTF.

The rearrangement joins TRBV6-5 to TRBJ1-1; 9 nucleotides line up with TRBD1. Germline V gene lookup returns CDR1 MNHEY and CDR2 SVGAGI. The V gene end was trimmed by 6 bases and the J gene end by 12 bases; junction bases not matched to a gene: 11. The CDR3 has 13 amino acids. CDR3 in DNA: TGTGCCAGCAGATCAACCGGGACAGGGTGGTCTTTCTTT. Amino acid sequence: CASRSTGTGWSFF.

The chain is built from TRBV12-3 or TRBV12-4 and TRBJ1-2; TRBD1 might be the D (5 bases). Trimming removed 6 bases at V and 8 bases at J, with 16 bases between. The CDR3 has 13 amino acids. The CDR3: CASSPGSPRGYTF. The DNA of the CDR3 is TGTGCCAGCAGCCCAGGGTCCCCGAGGGGCTACACCTTC.

This sequence joins TRBV24-1 and TRBJ2-5; 12 positions match TRBD2. This CDR3 has 16 amino acids. CDR1 and CDR2 (germline): KGHDR, SFDVKD. Trimming took 6 bases from V and 0 from J; bases not matched to a gene: 4. The CDR3 loop is CATSRLAGGDQETQYF. In nucleotides, the CDR3 is TGTGCCACCAGTCGGCTAGCGGGAGGGGACCAAGAGACCCAGTACTTC.

The chain combines TRBV27 with TRBJ1-2; 7 nucleotides line up with TRBD1. With 0 bases clipped from V and 4 bases from J, the junction kept 2 bases outside the gene matches. Per germline, CDR1 MNHEY and CDR2 SMNVEV (reference sequence). The CDR3 covers 14 residues. DNA of the CDR3: TGTGCCAGCAGTTTATCACCAGGGGGCTATGGCTACACCTTC. Translated: CASSLSPGGYGYTF.

J is TRBJ1-2 and V is TRBV7-2; TRBD1 agrees at 9 bases. In germline, CDR1 is SGHTA, CDR2 FQGNSA. CDR3 length: 12 residues. V lost 4 bases, J lost 9 bases, and 3 bases stayed unmatched. The CDR3 DNA follows: TGTGCCAGCAGCTGGACAGGGGAACGCTACACCTTC. Residues: CASSWTGERYTF.

The chain has TRBV7-6 and TRBJ2-7; a weak D match, TRBD1 (6 bases). The ends were cut back, 5 bases at V and 5 bases at J, with 16 bases in the middle. The germline V gene encodes CDR1 SGHVS and CDR2 FNYEAQ. The CDR3 is made up of 14 amino acids. CDR3 amino acids: CASSPPGAGDEQYF. For the CDR3, the DNA is TGTGCCAGCAGCCCACCCGGGGCAGGGGACGAGCAGTACTTC.

V gene TRBV14 combines with J gene TRBJ2-7; 11 bases agree with TRBD2. CDR1 and CDR2 from the germline V gene are SGHDN and FVKESK. CDR3 length: 15 amino acids. Losses at the gene ends were 5 bases for V and 6 bases for J; bases not matched to a gene: 9. CDR3 residues: CASSVLAGGKGEQYF. CDR3 nucleotide sequence: TGTGCCAGCAGCGTCCTAGCGGGGGGAAAAGGCGAGCAGTACTTC.

In its sample, this clone was seen once. The chain couples TRBV19 to TRBJ2-5; TRBD1 agrees at 12 bases. This CDR3 comprises 16 residues. Germline CDR1 and CDR2: LNHDA and SQIVND (reference sequence). V shed 4 bases and J 5 bases; nucleotides not matched to a gene: 8. Written as DNA, the CDR3 is TGTGCCAGTAGTACCCCGGGACAGGGGGCACGGGAGACCCAGTACTTC. Protein product: CASSTPGQGARETQYF.

The gene calls are TRBV7-2 and TRBJ2-1, with 9 nucleotides matching TRBD2. J was trimmed by 7 bases and V by 7 bases; bases with no gene match: 11. The germline CDR1 and CDR2 sequences are SGHTA and FQGNSA. CDR3 length: 15 residues. CDR3 sequence reads: CASKVGRGGPNEQFF. The CDR3 nucleotides are TGTGCCAGCAAGGTAGGGCGGGGGGGTCCAAATGAGCAGTTCTTC.

This chain links TRBV27 with TRBJ1-6; D is perhaps TRBD1 (6 bases). The germline V gene has CDR1 MNHEY and CDR2 SMNVEV (reference sequence). V was shortened by 3 bases and J by 4 bases, with 7 bases between the two germline ends. This CDR3 is 14 amino acids long. As DNA, the CDR3 is TGTGCCAGCAGTTTTGGACAGTATAATTCACCCCTCCACTTT. Encoded protein: CASSFGQYNSPLHF.

The chain carries TRBV6-2 or TRBV6-3 and TRBJ1-4; tentative D call: TRBD1 (5 bases). V lost 6 bases, J lost 2 bases, and 13 bases lay in between. The CDR3 sequence is 15 residues long. Germline V CDR1 and CDR2: MNHEY, SVGEGT. The CDR3 sequence: CASSWAGDTNEKLFF. CDR3 DNA sequence: TGTGCCAGCAGCTGGGCGGGGGATACTAATGAAAAACTGTTTTTT.

The J gene is TRBJ2-2, the V gene TRBV5-1, with a tentative D call TRBD2 (6 bases). The CDR3 consists of 15 residues. CDR1 SGHRS and CDR2 YFSETQ come from the germline V gene. V was trimmed by 2 bases and J by 0 bases, leaving 8 bases between them. In DNA, the CDR3 is TGCGCCAGCAGCTTAGAGCGGGCGAACACCGGGGAGCTGTTTTTT. Protein sequence: CASSLERANTGELFF.

This clone turned up a few times. V and J are TRBV7-8 and TRBJ1-6; D is unclear. V was trimmed by 1 base and J by 10 bases, leaving 14 bases between them. Germline CDR1 SGHVS, CDR2 FQNEAQ. This CDR3 has 15 residues. CDR3 coding DNA: TGTGCCAGCAGCTTAGTAAGGACTGCGGCCTCACCCCTCCACTTT. The encoded protein is CASSLVRTAASPLHF.

This chain joins TRBV3-1 (or the pseudogene TRBV3-2) and TRBJ1-5; D is unclear. V gave up 1 base and J gave up 6 bases, with 10 bases separating them. Per the germline V gene, CDR1 is LGHDT and CDR2 is YNNKEL (reference sequence). The CDR3 has 14 residues. The CDR3, as DNA: TGTGCCAGCAGCCAAGGAGGGAGAGGTCAGCCCCAGCATTTT. Protein sequence: CASSQGGRGQPQHF.

The CDR3 sequence: CASMGLAGSQYF. DNA of the CDR3: TGTGCCAGCATGGGACTAGCGGGTTCGCAGTACTTC. J is TRBJ2-7 and V is TRBV27; 12 bases align to TRBD2. Germline lookup yields CDR1 MNHEY and CDR2 SMNVEV (reference sequence). The CDR3 sequence is 12 residues long. The ends lost 7 bases at V and 9 bases at J; junction bases unmatched: 4.